A single sample is the source of the 21 T cell receptor beta chains below, sequenced in a study of beta chain features in type 1 diabetes. The antigens for these receptors are not known. The authors reverse transcribed all of the isolated RNA, so sequencing captured expressed TCRB transcripts. Sequenced by immunoSEQ multiplex PCR; TCRdb stores in-frame clones only, minus some. The sample has some 350,000 clones, less than 15% seen once. Study outcomes and limitations: Moderately but significantly shorter TCRB CDR3s were found in Type 1 diabetes patients in all four CD4+ subsets.

What was sequenced was naive CD4+ T cells from blood. The receptors come from a woman between 18 and 29 years old with type 1 diabetes.

This clone was counted between two and nine times. The chain has TRBV25-1 and TRBJ2-4; possible D gene TRBD2, 5 bases. Germline assignment: CDR1 MGHDK and CDR2 SYGVNS. V was cut by 2 bases and J by 5 bases, with 16 bases left in between. This CDR3 comprises 16 residues. CDR3 DNA sequence: TGTGCCAGCAGTGAAAATAGGCCCAGCGGCCAAAACATTCAGTACTTC. Translating it yields CASSENRPSGQNIQYF.

This chain joins TRBV5-4 and TRBJ1-2; D perhaps matches TRBD1 (5 bases). Germline V gene lookup returns CDR1 SGHNT and CDR2 YYREEE (reference sequence). CDR3 length: 14 residues. Deletions cut 0 bases from V and 4 bases from J, with 10 bases between. The CDR3 loop is CASSLAGLGYGYTF. The CDR3 DNA is TGTGCCAGCAGCTTGGCAGGGCTCGGCTATGGCTACACCTTC.

The CDR3 DNA is TGTGCCAGCTCATCACAACAGGAGAACTATGGCTACACCTTC. Amino acids: CASSSQQENYGYTF. The chain employs TRBV18 and TRBJ1-2; tentative D call: TRBD1 (5 bases). V lost 5 bases and J lost 2, with 12 bases in between. The CDR3 totals 14 residues. The germline V gene has CDR1 KGHSH and CDR2 LQKENI.

This clone was seen a handful of times. This chain connects TRBV30 to TRBJ1-2; a weak D match, TRBD1 (6 bases). The CDR3 extends over 14 amino acids. Trimming stripped 0 bases from V and 4 bases from J, with 12 bases between. Germline CDR1 reads GTSNPN; CDR2 reads SVGIG (reference sequence). The CDR3 loop reads CAWSVGHQFYGYTF. In DNA form, the CDR3 reads TGTGCCTGGAGTGTGGGACATCAGTTCTATGGCTACACCTTC.

The CDR3 nucleotides are TGTGCCAGCACCTCCTCCGACAGAGAGCAGGGTGGCTACACCTTC. Translating it yields CASTSSDREQGGYTF. The chain combines TRBV11-3 with TRBJ1-2; TRBD1 might be the D (5 bases). The CDR3 loop spans 15 amino acids. Per germline, CDR1 SGHNT and CDR2 YENEEA. The ends were cut back, 7 bases at V and 7 bases at J, with 22 bases in the middle.

This chain connects TRBV2 to TRBJ2-1, with D hard to call. This CDR3 has 15 amino acids. CDR1 is SNHLY, CDR2 FYNNEI, per germline. Trimming pared 4 bases from V and 8 bases from J, leaving 18 bases between. The CDR3: CASSASPSMSDEQFF. As DNA, the CDR3 is TGTGCCAGCAGTGCTTCTCCATCTATGTCGGATGAGCAGTTCTTC.

V usage is TRBV7-9 and J usage is TRBJ1-4, with 7 bases matching TRBD1. Trimming cost V 4 bases and J 4 bases; bases outside gene matches: 3. This CDR3 region has 14 residues. CDR1 and CDR2 from the germline V gene are SEHNR and FQNEAQ (reference sequence). The CDR3 bases are TGTGCCAGCAGCTCCCAGGGGGTTAATGAAAAACTGTTTTTT. Translation: CASSSQGVNEKLFF.

This clone has a handful of counts. The chain has TRBV7-9 and TRBJ2-3, with 8 nucleotides matching TRBD1. The CDR3 is made up of 16 amino acids. The V and J ends lost 5 bases and 9 bases, in that order; junction bases with no gene match: 16. Germline V gives CDR1 SEHNR, CDR2 FQNEAQ (reference sequence). CDR3 residues: CASSNWTGPPWNTQYF. CDR3 nucleotides: TGTGCCAGCAGCAATTGGACAGGGCCCCCCTGGAACACGCAGTATTTT.

This clone was counted a few times. The chain combines TRBV30 with TRBJ1-5; tentative D call: TRBD1 (5 bases). The CDR3 has 13 amino acids. The V gene lost 2 bases and the J gene lost 5 bases, with 10 bases spanning the gap. Germline CDR1 is GTSNPN and CDR2 is SVGIG (reference sequence). Here the CDR3 DNA reads TGTGCCTGGAGTTCAGGGCCTTATCAGCCCCAGCATTTT. Its protein product is CAWSSGPYQPQHF.

This clone came up a few times. V and J are TRBV27 and TRBJ1-1; TRBD1 matches 8 bases. CDR1 and CDR2 (germline): MNHEY, SMNVEV (reference sequence). The CDR3 spans 14 residues. Losses at the gene ends were 5 bases for V and 5 bases for J; bases not matched to a gene: 7. The CDR3, as DNA: TGTGCCAGCAGTCCCAACGACAGGGGAACTGAAGCTTTCTTT. The encoded protein is CASSPNDRGTEAFF.

This clone was recorded a few times. The J gene is TRBJ1-1, the V gene TRBV7-3, with 7 bases lining up with TRBD1. The CDR3 loop spans 13 amino acids. Germline values: CDR1 SGHTA, CDR2 FQGTGA. V was clipped by 1 base and J by 6 bases; unmatched bases: 2. The CDR3 region has the DNA TGTGCCAGCAGCTTAAGGGGACAGCCTGAAGCTTTCTTT. Residues: CASSLRGQPEAFF.

This sequence joins TRBV20-1 and TRBJ1-2, with a tentative D call TRBD1 (5 bases). CDR1 is DFQATT and CDR2 is SNEGSKA in the germline V gene (reference sequence). The ends were cut back, 3 bases at V and 8 bases at J, with 10 bases in the middle. CDR3 length equals 11 residues. CDR3 nucleotide sequence: TGCAGTGCTAGGACAGTGGGGGGCTACACCTTC. Residues: CSARTVGGYTF.

This clone was recorded a few times. The rearrangement joins TRBV6-5 to TRBJ2-5, with D tentatively TRBD1 (6 bases). Trimming removed 7 bases from V and 7 bases from J, with 13 bases in between. This CDR3 contains 12 residues. Per the germline V gene, CDR1 is MNHEY and CDR2 is SVGAGI. The CDR3 is CASKTGTGTQYF. CDR3 nucleotides: TGTGCCAGCAAAACAGGGACGGGGACCCAGTACTTC.

This clone was seen a single time. Different DNA sequences within this sample yield the same CDR3. The gene calls are TRBV9 and TRBJ2-1, with 7 bases fitting TRBD2. V was clipped by 0 bases and J by 4 bases; unmatched bases: 4. The CDR3 has 15 amino acids. The germline V gene has CDR1 SGDLS and CDR2 YYNGEE. The CDR3: CASSVGRGSYNEQFF. In DNA form, the CDR3 reads TGTGCCAGCAGCGTAGGGCGGGGGTCGTACAATGAGCAGTTCTTC.

V is TRBV7-9 and J is TRBJ1-5; TRBD1 is a possible D gene (6 bases). This CDR3 spans 16 amino acids. Between the trimmed V and J ends, which lost 5 bases and 0 bases, there was a span of 14 bases. Per germline, CDR1 SEHNR and CDR2 FQNEAQ (reference sequence). The CDR3 sequence is CASSRMTGDSNQPQHF. The CDR3 DNA sequence: TGTGCCAGCAGCCGAATGACAGGAGATAGCAATCAGCCCCAGCATTTT.

This clone showed up just a few times. The sample carries other DNA sequences with the same CDR3. The chain employs TRBV5-1 and TRBJ2-1; 9 bases agree with TRBD2. J was trimmed by 7 bases and V by 0 bases; bases with no gene match: 2. Germline CDR1 reads SGHRS; CDR2 reads YFSETQ. The CDR3 contains 14 residues. Here the CDR3 DNA reads TGCGCCAGCAGCTTGGGACTAGCGGTTAATGAGCAGTTCTTC. It is translated as CASSLGLAVNEQFF.

This clone was seen only a few times. The chain recombines TRBV7-3 with TRBJ2-3, with 11 bases fitting TRBD2. Looked up from germline, CDR1 is SGHTA and CDR2 is FQGTGA. This CDR3 is 19 amino acids long. V gave up 4 bases and J gave up 0 bases; unmatched junction bases: 12. In DNA, the CDR3 is TGTGCCAGCAGCTCACTTGGCGCTAGCGGGAGGTTCAGCACAGATACGCAGTATTTT. The encoded protein is CASSSLGASGRFSTDTQYF.

The chain employs TRBV5-1 and TRBJ1-1; perhaps TRBD1 as D (6 bases). The CDR3 sequence is 13 residues long. Trimming cost V 1 base and J 4 bases, with 8 bases left between them. Per the germline V gene, CDR1 is SGHRS and CDR2 is YFSETQ. CDR3 residues: CASSLTGITEAFF. DNA of the CDR3: TGCGCCAGCAGCTTGACAGGGATCACTGAAGCTTTCTTT. Together with reference TRBV5-1 and TRBJ1-1, the CDR3 gives the full variable domain: KAGVTQTPRYLIKTRGQQVTLSCSPISGHRSVSWYQQTPGQGLQFLFEYFSETQRNKGNFPGRFSGRQFSNSRSEMNVSTLELGDSALYLCASSLTGITEAFFGQGTRLTVV.

The CDR3 DNA reads TGTGCCAGCAACCTGGACAGGGCGGCCTACGAGCAGTACGTC. Its translation: CASNLDRAAYEQYV. The gene calls are TRBV21-1 and TRBJ2-7; TRBD1, as called in the table, went unchecked against the DNA. TRBV21-1 is classified as a pseudogene. The length of the CDR3 is 14 residues.

This clone turned up a few times. The V call is TRBV19, the J call TRBJ2-3; D call uncertain. Germline assignment: CDR1 LNHDA and CDR2 SQIVND (reference sequence). The ends were cut back, 3 bases at V and 6 bases at J, with 13 bases in the middle. The CDR3 is made up of 14 amino acids. The CDR3 sequence is CASSIPWLLDTQYF. CDR3 nucleotide sequence: TGTGCCAGTAGTATCCCGTGGCTGTTGGATACGCAGTATTTT. Full variable domain (remainder filled in from reference TRBV19 and TRBJ2-3): DGGITQSPKYLFRKEGQNVTLSCEQNLNHDAMYWYRQDPGQGLRLIYYSQIVNDFQKGDIAEGYSVSREKKESFPLTVTSAQKNPTAFYLCASSIPWLLDTQYFGPGTRLTVL.

The chain carries TRBV29-1 and TRBJ1-1, with a tentative D call TRBD1 (6 bases). Trimming removed 4 bases from V and 4 bases from J, with 13 bases in between. This CDR3 has 13 residues. Germline loops: CDR1 SQVTM, CDR2 ANQGSEA. In nucleotides, the CDR3 is TGCAGCGTTGTTCAGGGGTTGGGCACTGAAGCTTTCTTT. This translates into CSVVQGLGTEAFF.